This TCR beta chain derives from a study of graft-versus-host responses after intestinal transplantation. The CDR3 contains 15 residues. Germline V lookup: CDR1 LGHNT, CDR2 FRNRAP. The J segment lost 5 bases and the V segment lost 1 base, leaving 5 bases of the junction unmatched. TCRdb's table, derived via immunoSEQ multiplex PCR, lists solely in-frame clones and lacks some. The table records more than 50,000 clones, around nine tenths of them present only once. This TCR was recovered from a human patient who received an intestinal transplant, so some T cells may come from the graft donor. V usage is TRBV12-5 and J usage is TRBJ2-5; the match to TRBD2 covers 9 bases. The sample in question was PBMCs, obtained 118 to 130 days after intestinal transplantation. CDR3 DNA: TGTGCTAGTGGTTTGGATGTGGGGACTAGCGAGACCCAGTACTTC. Protein sequence: CASGLDVGTSETQYF.